Given below is one TCR beta chain in context. The data derive from a study of T cell responses to AZD1222 COVID-19 vaccine. V dropped 3 bases and J dropped 8; count of bases not matched to a gene: 12. CDR1 and CDR2 (germline): LGHNA, YNFKEQ. The CDR3 has 16 amino acids. Here immunoSEQ multiplex PCR was the method, and the copy in TCRdb shows in-frame clones only, minus some. In the table there are more than 95,000 clones, 92% of which are singletons. The specimen comprised peripheral blood, sampled on day 0 of AZD1222 vaccination. V and J are TRBV4-2 and TRBJ2-1; 8 bases match TRBD2. The receptor comes from an adult in good health. Here the CDR3 DNA reads TGTGCCAGCAGCCAGTTTTCCGGGACTAGGTCATATGAGCAGTTCTTC. It specifies CASSQFSGTRSYEQFF.